This entry concerns a single TCR beta chain. The antigen it recognizes is unknown. No base quality information exists; no much larger clone differs at one position. The entry originates in a study of graft-versus-host responses after intestinal transplantation (dated by TCRdb to about 2021). In the study overall: Multivisceral, liver-intestinal, or isolated intestinal transplants were received by the recipients. Rather than being sequenced by the commercial service, samples from a few later patients were sequenced in-house on an Illumina MiSeq and processed with MiXCR. A peak of at least 4% donor T cells among recipient peripheral blood mononuclear cells was the definition used for donor T cell macrochimerism. After intestinal transplantation, graft-versus-host and host-versus-graft alloreactive T cell clones in the graft, circulation and bone marrow were tracked using bulk TCR-beta CDR3 sequencing. A cohort of about two dozen intestinal transplant recipients, including one retransplant, was enrolled, and a few patients lacking pretransplant specimens were excluded. Every recipient was given anti-thymocyte globulin induction, then maintenance tacrolimus and steroids for around three years. To identify alloreactive clones, pre-transplant mixed lymphocyte reaction products were sequenced and compared with unstimulated pre-transplant donor and recipient T cells. Points the paper makes about the study in general: In patients with donor T cell macrochimerism, the allografts had high GvH to HvG T cell clonal ratios. The relatively low number and heterogeneity of intestinal transplant patients limited the conclusions. GvH clones were detected in recipient bone marrow, and some of these GvH clones were observed earlier in ileal mucosa or blood, consistent with an intestinal mucosal origin. Early after transplant, peak levels of circulating GvH clones were associated with declines in HvG clones.

The meaning of the sample's time point label: cells obtained before transplantation from donor or recipient. CD3+CD4+ and CD3+CD8+ populations were FACS-sorted from unstimulated pre-transplant donor and recipient cells taken from spleen or lymph nodes. To prepare the library, the immunoSEQ multiplex PCR assay was applied. In most patients, genomic DNA was isolated using the Qiagen DNeasy Blood and Tissue Kit and sent frozen to Adaptive Biotechnologies for TCR sequencing. For most patients, genomic DNA was subjected to high-throughput TCR-beta CDR3 sequencing by Adaptive Biotechnologies. The paper's processing steps were these. Adaptive's ImmunoSEQ software was the source of the TCR sequencing data for 15 to 20 patients, while a few other patients were processed with MiXCR and VDJtools. To correct CD4 versus CD8 sorting errors, any sequence found in both subsets at a frequency ratio below 5:1 was removed. CDR3 nucleotide sequences shared between donor and recipient were removed because the origin of such sequences could not be assigned. Alloreactive clones required at least 2-fold expansion over unstimulated cells and minimum CFSE-low frequency of 0.002% (template counts) or 0.001% (read counts). Mappable clones were those detected in sequenced pre-transplant spleen, lymph node, or MLR CFSE-low populations of the donor or recipient. Cumulative frequency of alloreactive clones was calculated as a percentage of all sequences weighted by copy number. The clones in this table, taken by TCRdb from immuneACCESS, are in-frame only. Not every clone is retained; where verified, under half of the shortfall comes from an unresolved V gene, and the cause of the rest is unknown. Clonal size and the V and J genes are those of that table, whereas D and trimming came from the DNA. The sample table contains fewer than 95,000 clones; only one count was recorded for 85% to 95% of them. The ten largest make up 1.5% to 2% of the sample.

The V and J ends are trimmed by 5 bases and 6 bases, leaving 22 bases between them. According to the germline V gene (reference sequence), CDR1 reads SEHNR and CDR2 reads FQNEAQ. The CDR3 numbers 16 residues from cysteine through phenylalanine. CDR3 DNA only is kept here, 48 bases in frame from base 1. The rearranged segments are TRBV7-9 and TRBJ1-1, with TRBD1 tentatively as D gene (5 bases match). This sequence was found in a human donor who received an intestinal transplant. Source: unstimulated CD8+ T cells sorted from spleen or lymph node cells, taken before intestinal transplant. The CDR3 reads as follows: CASSLTGGRGEAEAFF. The DNA sequence is given as TGTGCCAGCAGCCTTACCGGGGGACGGGGTGAAGCTGAAGCTTTCTTT.